A single sample is the source of the 20 T cell receptor beta chains below, sequenced in a study of technical replicates of blood from four donors. Only in-frame clones appear in the TCRdb table, and some are missing; sequencing was by immunoSEQ multiplex PCR. The sample includes 64,000 or so clones, around 97% of them seen just once. The sequencing sample was made of T cells isolated from PBMCs. Source of these receptors: a human donor in good health.

The chain is built from TRBV2 and TRBJ2-3; D not certain. Germline lookup yields CDR1 SNHLY and CDR2 FYNNEI. The CDR3 runs to 12 residues. V was pared by 4 bases and J by 3 bases, with 5 bases between. This CDR3 reads CASSVSTDTQYF. CDR3 nucleotides: TGTGCCAGCAGTGTTTCTACAGATACGCAGTATTTT.

The chain joins TRBV19 to TRBJ2-7, with D possibly being TRBD1 (6 bases). Germline V gene sequence: CDR1 LNHDA, CDR2 SQIVND (reference sequence). Trimming cost V 4 bases and J 3 bases, with 13 bases left between them. The CDR3 totals 14 residues. The CDR3 loop is CASSNQGFVYEQYF. Here the CDR3 DNA reads TGTGCCAGTAGTAACCAGGGGTTTGTCTACGAGCAGTACTTC.

The chain has TRBV7-2 and TRBJ2-5; D is undetermined. This CDR3 contains 15 residues. Germline loops: CDR1 SGHTA, CDR2 FQGNSA. Between the trimmed V and J ends, which lost 6 bases and 5 bases, there was a span of 19 bases. The CDR3 bases are TGTGCCAGCAGGGAAGGTTTGGGCCTTGAGGAGACCCAGTACTTC. Its translation: CASREGLGLEETQYF.

J is TRBJ1-2 and V is TRBV7-9; D may be TRBD1 (5 bases). V lost 4 bases, J lost 4 bases, and 13 bases lay in between. Germline V CDR1 and CDR2: SEHNR, FQNEAQ (reference sequence). The CDR3 is made up of 14 amino acids. This CDR3 is CASSSRDVGYGYTF. CDR3 DNA: TGTGCCAGCAGCTCCAGGGATGTCGGCTATGGCTACACCTTC.

The genes are TRBV19 and TRBJ1-2; no definite D call. Germline loops: CDR1 LNHDA, CDR2 SQIVND (reference sequence). Trimming removed 3 bases at V and 6 bases at J, with 17 bases between. The CDR3 runs to 15 residues. The CDR3 spells CASSIVRLRANGYTF. As DNA, the CDR3 is TGTGCCAGTAGTATCGTCCGACTGCGAGCGAATGGCTACACCTTC. The full variable domain, its missing parts supplied by reference TRBV19 and TRBJ1-2, is DGGITQSPKYLFRKEGQNVTLSCEQNLNHDAMYWYRQDPGQGLRLIYYSQIVNDFQKGDIAEGYSVSREKKESFPLTVTSAQKNPTAFYLCASSIVRLRANGYTFGSGTRLTVV.

The chain carries TRBV12-5 and TRBJ1-1; D is unclear. The V end was cut by 1 base, the J end by 5 bases, with 14 bases between. The CDR3 spans 15 residues. Germline values: CDR1 LGHNT, CDR2 FRNRAP. Here the CDR3 reads CASGLGPLTETEAFF. The CDR3 nucleotides are TGTGCTAGTGGTTTGGGACCCCTCACAGAGACTGAAGCTTTCTTT.

This clone was seen a few times. The chain carries TRBV2 and TRBJ1-5; D is uncertain. Per the germline V gene, CDR1 is SNHLY and CDR2 is FYNNEI. There are 13 residues in the CDR3. Trimming pared 7 bases from V and 1 base from J, leaving 8 bases between. The CDR3 coding sequence is TGTGCCAGCAATGTAGAAAGCAATCAGCCCCAGCATTTT. Its protein is CASNVESNQPQHF.

The V call is TRBV5-6, the J call TRBJ2-7, with D possibly matching TRBD2 (5 bases). This CDR3 spans 15 amino acids. Trimming stripped 4 bases from V and 2 bases from J, with 16 bases between. Germline loops: CDR1 SGHDT, CDR2 YYEEEE. The CDR3 spells CASSPHPPGAYEQYF. In DNA, the CDR3 is TGTGCCAGCAGCCCCCACCCTCCCGGGGCCTACGAGCAGTACTTC.

This chain links TRBV18 with TRBJ1-2; D unresolved. V was trimmed by 3 bases and J by 4 bases, leaving 12 bases between them. This CDR3 region has 14 residues. Germline V lookup: CDR1 KGHSH, CDR2 LQKENI. The CDR3 loop is CASSPATLPYGYTF. CDR3 nucleotide sequence: TGTGCCAGCTCACCCGCGACTTTACCCTATGGCTACACCTTC.

The rearrangement joins TRBV18 to TRBJ1-1; 7 nucleotides agree with TRBD1. The CDR3 is made up of 17 amino acids. CDR1 is KGHSH, CDR2 LQKENI, per germline. The junction had 10 bases not matched to a gene; V was cut back by 3 bases and J by 0 bases. This chain's CDR3 is CASSPVPRQGVNTEAFF. CDR3 bases: TGTGCCAGCTCACCGGTCCCTAGACAGGGCGTGAACACTGAAGCTTTCTTT.

The V call is TRBV5-4, the J call TRBJ2-3; TRBD2 is a possible D gene (6 bases). Looked up from germline, CDR1 is SGHNT and CDR2 is YYREEE (reference sequence). CDR3 size: 15 residues. The V and J ends lost 0 bases and 0 bases respectively, with 8 bases between them. CDR3 sequence reads: CASSLGGASTDTQYF. The CDR3 DNA follows: TGTGCCAGCAGCTTGGGCGGGGCTAGCACAGATACGCAGTATTTT.

V and J are TRBV6-5 and TRBJ1-1, with D perhaps matching TRBD1 (6 bases). Germline V gives CDR1 MNHEY, CDR2 SVGAGI. The V and J ends lost 4 bases and 0 bases respectively, with 9 bases between them. This CDR3 has 14 amino acids. CDR3 loop: CASSSGQMNTEAFF. CDR3 nucleotide sequence: TGTGCCAGCAGTTCTGGACAGATGAACACTGAAGCTTTCTTT.

This chain links TRBV7-3 with TRBJ1-1, with 8 nucleotides matching TRBD1. The V segment lost 6 bases and the J segment 2 bases; nucleotides outside the gene matches: 8. The CDR3 is made up of 15 amino acids. CDR1 is SGHTA, CDR2 FQGTGA, per germline. DNA for the CDR3: TGTGCCAGCAGTCCCTGGACAGGGAGCAACACTGAAGCTTTCTTT. Its protein is CASSPWTGSNTEAFF. The full variable domain, rest sourced from reference TRBV7-3 and TRBJ1-1, is GAGVSQTPSNKVTEKGKYVELRCDPISGHTALYWYRQSLGQGPEFLIYFQGTGAADDSGLPNDRFFAVRPEGSVSTLKIQRTERGDSAVYLCASSPWTGSNTEAFFGQGTRLTVV.

V gene TRBV4-1 combines with J gene TRBJ1-5; D not resolved. V was trimmed by 1 base and J by 0 bases, leaving 10 bases between them. Germline CDR1 is MGHRA and CDR2 is YSYEKL. CDR3 length: 16 amino acids. The CDR3 here is CASSQVVQDSNQPQHF. The CDR3 DNA reads as TGCGCCAGCAGCCAAGTTGTCCAGGATAGCAATCAGCCCCAGCATTTT.

The chain couples TRBV5-6 to TRBJ2-1, with TRBD2 identical over 8 bases. With V trimmed by 3 bases and J by 7 bases, 9 bases remained unmatched. Germline CDR1 and CDR2: SGHDT and YYEEEE. The CDR3 is 15 residues long. CDR3 residues: CASSWGTRVTNEQFF. CDR3 nucleotide sequence: TGTGCCAGCAGCTGGGGGACTAGAGTAACGAATGAGCAGTTCTTC.

The V gene is TRBV5-4, the J gene TRBJ2-7; tentative D call: TRBD2 (5 bases). The germline V and J ends were trimmed by 0 bases and 0 bases, with 13 bases remaining between them. The CDR3 runs 16 residues. Germline V gene lookup returns CDR1 SGHNT and CDR2 YYREEE (reference sequence). The CDR3 bases are TGTGCCAGCAGCTTGGAGAGAGGGCGGAACTCCTACGAGCAGTACTTC. It codes for CASSLERGRNSYEQYF.

In this sample, this clone turned up a few times. The chain joins TRBV18 to TRBJ1-2; D ambiguous. CDR1 and CDR2 (germline): KGHSH, LQKENI. There are 16 residues in the CDR3. V was cut by 0 bases and J by 3 bases, with 14 bases left in between. This CDR3 is CASSPPSVSGDYGYTF. CDR3 DNA: TGTGCCAGCTCACCACCTAGTGTATCAGGCGACTATGGCTACACCTTC.

The chain carries TRBV5-6 and TRBJ2-2; possible D gene TRBD2, 6 bases. Germline CDR1 reads SGHDT; CDR2 reads YYEEEE. There are 14 residues in the CDR3. V was pared by 3 bases and J by 4 bases, with 10 bases between. The CDR3 DNA sequence: TGTGCCAGCAGCTCGGTTAGCGGCACCGGGGAGCTGTTTTTT. Its protein is CASSSVSGTGELFF.

The chain couples TRBV11-2 to TRBJ1-1, with 8 positions matching TRBD1. V shed 0 bases, J shed 7 bases, and the junction held 7 bases outside the gene matches. Germline V gene data show CDR1 as SGHAT and CDR2 as FQNNGV. This CDR3 spans 15 amino acids. CDR3: CASSLEQGEINEAFF. DNA of the CDR3: TGTGCCAGCAGCTTAGAACAGGGGGAGATTAATGAAGCTTTCTTT.

The chain combines TRBV9 with TRBJ2-2, with TRBD2 matching over 7 bases. V dropped 4 bases and J dropped 4; count of bases not matched to a gene: 16. The CDR3 is 18 amino acids. Germline CDR1 SGDLS, CDR2 YYNGEE. In DNA form, the CDR3 reads TGTGCCAGCAGCCCTAGTCCGGGGGGATCCGGTAGCACCGGGGAGCTGTTTTTT. This gives the protein CASSPSPGGSGSTGELFF.